This TCR beta chain was retrieved from a study of T cells in localized non-small cell lung cancer. The method was immunoSEQ multiplex PCR; TCRdb's version includes in-frame clones alone and lacks a portion of them. This table holds some 130,000 clones, around 92% found once. Germline CDR1 is SNHLY and CDR2 is FYNNEI. V was clipped by 1 base and J by 3 bases, with 11 bases between them. The CDR3 spans 15 residues. Sequences were derived from peripheral blood, sampled before any cancer treatment. The chain uses TRBV2 and TRBJ2-3; D is unresolved. The receptor was isolated from a female donor at least 60 years old with stage I lung adenocarcinoma. The CDR3 here is CASSEDGLKTDTQYF. The CDR3 nucleotides read TGTGCCAGCAGTGAAGACGGGTTGAAAACAGATACGCAGTATTTT.